This TCR beta chain was identified in a study of T cells in Graves' hyperthyroidism and ophthalmopathy. Study-wide background: Blood was drawn when the patient was first diagnosed and still untreated.

It was RNA transcripts that yielded the amplified TCR beta CDR3 regions. Initially, a first-round RT-PCR of the TCR CDR3 employed the HTBI primer set. Using its own MiXCR run on the multiplex PCR reads, TCRdb lists one record per CDR3 protein. Among around 520,000 distinct CDR3 sequences listed, approximately 14% were seen once. This clonotype showed up many times. As yet, its antigen is unknown. In patients aged 18 to 65, hyperthyroidism was newly diagnosed, with duration under 2 months. This CDR3 has 14 amino acids. Germline CDR1 and CDR2: MDHEN and SYDVKM. Germline trimming cut 4 bases from V and 4 bases from J; bases unmatched to any gene: 5. Study-wide results and limits: Stable hyperthyroidism was told apart from ophthalmopathy by a model built on 13 V-J features. A median 6.5 months before onset, the model predicted ophthalmopathy.

The rearrangement links TRBV28 to TRBJ1-2; 8 bases are shared with TRBD1. The sequenced sample consisted of blood. This receptor was obtained from a woman in her 40s with Graves' hyperthyroidism. DNA of the CDR3: TGTGCCAGCAGTTCCGCGGGACAGGCCTATGGCTACACCTTC. Its translation: CASSSAGQAYGYTF.